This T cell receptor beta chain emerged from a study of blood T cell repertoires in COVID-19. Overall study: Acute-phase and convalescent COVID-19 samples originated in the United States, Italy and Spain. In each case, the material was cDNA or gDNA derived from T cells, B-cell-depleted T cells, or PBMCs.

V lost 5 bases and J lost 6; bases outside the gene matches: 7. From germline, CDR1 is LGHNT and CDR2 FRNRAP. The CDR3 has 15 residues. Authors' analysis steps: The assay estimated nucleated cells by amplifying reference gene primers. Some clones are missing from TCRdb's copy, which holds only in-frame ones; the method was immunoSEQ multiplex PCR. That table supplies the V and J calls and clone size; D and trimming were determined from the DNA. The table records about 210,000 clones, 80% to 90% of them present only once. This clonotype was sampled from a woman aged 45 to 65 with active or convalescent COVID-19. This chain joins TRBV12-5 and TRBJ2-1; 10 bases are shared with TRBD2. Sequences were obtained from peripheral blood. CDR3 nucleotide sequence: TGTGCTAGTGGTCTCACTAGCGGGAACGGCAATGAGCAGTTCTTC. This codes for CASGLTSGNGNEQFF.